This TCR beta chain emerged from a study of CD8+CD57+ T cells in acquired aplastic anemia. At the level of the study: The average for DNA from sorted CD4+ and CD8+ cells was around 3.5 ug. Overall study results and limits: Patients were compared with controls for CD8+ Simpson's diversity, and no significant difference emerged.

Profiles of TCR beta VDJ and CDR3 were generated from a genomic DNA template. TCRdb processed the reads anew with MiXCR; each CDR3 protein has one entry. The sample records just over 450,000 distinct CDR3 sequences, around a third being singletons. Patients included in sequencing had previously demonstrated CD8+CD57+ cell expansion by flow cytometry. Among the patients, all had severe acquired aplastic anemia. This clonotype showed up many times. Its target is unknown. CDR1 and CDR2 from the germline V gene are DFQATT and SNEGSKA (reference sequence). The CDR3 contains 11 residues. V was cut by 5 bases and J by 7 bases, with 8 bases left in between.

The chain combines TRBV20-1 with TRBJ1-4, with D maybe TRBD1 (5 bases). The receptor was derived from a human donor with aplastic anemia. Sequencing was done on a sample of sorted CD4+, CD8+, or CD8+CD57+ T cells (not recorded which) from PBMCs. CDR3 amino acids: CSAAGTEKLFF. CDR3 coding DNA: TGCAGTGCTGCAGGGACTGAAAAACTGTTTTTT.